A selection of T cell receptor beta chains follows, all from one sample in a study of cytomegalovirus exposure and HLA in healthy donors. Assay used: immunoSEQ multiplex PCR; TCRdb lists only in-frame clones, some missing. Its table records 150,000 to 200,000 clones. The sample consisted of PBMCs. The source of these receptors is a man younger than 40 in good health and CMV-seronegative. Both conserved end residues are part of each CDR3. D genes are given only for firm matches. Clone size is shown for a subset of rows, as once, few, many or a class of expanded clone.

v_gene	j_gene	abundance	d_gene	CDR3nt	CDR3aa
TRBV28	TRBJ2-7	.	.	TGTGCCAGCAGTCCCTACCGACAGGACTCCTACGAGCAGTACTTC	CASSPYRQDSYEQYF
TRBV25-1	TRBJ2-5	.	TRBD2	TGTGCCAGCAGTGAAACTAGCGGCCAGTACTTC	CASSETSGQYF
TRBV10-3	TRBJ1-5	.	.	TGTGCCATCAGTGACAGAGCGGGGCAATCCCAGCATTTT	CAISDRAGQSQHF
TRBV5-6	TRBJ1-1	.	TRBD1	TGTGCCAGCAGTGGGACAGGGGTCGGCACTGAAGCTTTCTTT	CASSGTGVGTEAFF
TRBV9	TRBJ2-3	.	.	TGTGCCAGCAGCGTAGCGGATCGGGACTGGAATACGCAGTATTTT	CASSVADRDWNTQYF
TRBV10-3	TRBJ2-4	.	TRBD2	TGTGCCATCAGTGCTACCGGACTAGCGGATCTAGCCAAAAACATTCAGTACTTC	CAISATGLADLAKNIQYF
TRBV7-2	TRBJ1-1	.	.	TGTGCCAGCAGCTCGCCGTCAGAACGTGAAGCTTTCTTT	CASSSPSEREAFF
TRBV4-2	TRBJ1-3	.	.	TGTGCCAGCAGCCAAGTGGGGCGACAGAACTCTGGAAACACCATATATTTT	CASSQVGRQNSGNTIYF
TRBV4-2	TRBJ2-7	.	.	TGTGCCAGCAGCCAAGGTCTTGGCAGATTCGCCTACGAGCAGTACTTC	CASSQGLGRFAYEQYF
TRBV2	TRBJ1-6	.	.	TGTGCCAGCAGCCAAAAAAGCGGGGATTCACCCCTCCACTTT	CASSQKSGDSPLHF
TRBV6-5	TRBJ1-2	.	.	TGTGCCAGCAGTTACTCCCTCCCCGGGACTGATTATGGCTACACCTTC	CASSYSLPGTDYGYTF
TRBV5-1	TRBJ2-3	.	TRBD2	TGCGCCAGCAGCTTATCCAGCGGGGGGGCAGATACGCAGTATTTT	CASSLSSGGADTQYF
TRBV30	TRBJ2-7	.	.	TGTGCCTGGAGTCGAAGGTATCTAGGGGACGAGCAGTACTTC	CAWSRRYLGDEQYF
TRBV18	TRBJ1-3	.	TRBD1	TGTGCCAGCTCACGCGCCGAGGGACAGGGAGCTGGAAACACCATATATTTT	CASSRAEGQGAGNTIYF
TRBV5-1	TRBJ1-2	.	.	TGCGCCAGCAGCTTGGGACAGCCTAACTATGGCTACACCTTC	CASSLGQPNYGYTF
TRBV7-9	TRBJ2-1	.	TRBD2	TGTGCCAGCAGCTCCTTAGCGGGAGGATTAGGAAATGAGCAGTTCTTC	CASSSLAGGLGNEQFF
TRBV6-1	TRBJ1-6	.	.	TGTGCCAGCAGTCCGGACAGCAATAATTCACCCCTCCACTTT	CASSPDSNNSPLHF
TRBV28	TRBJ2-2	.	.	TGTGCCACAACGGGTCGGGTCGACACCGGGGAGCTGTTTTTT	CATTGRVDTGELFF
TRBV19	TRBJ1-1	.	TRBD1	TGTGCCAGTAGTACGGGACAGGGGGAAGCTTTCTTT	CASSTGQGEAFF
TRBV29-1	TRBJ1-1	.	.	TGCAGCGCCCAGACAGTGAACACTGAAGCTTTCTTT	CSAQTVNTEAFF
TRBV7-9	TRBJ1-6	.	.	TGTGCCAGCAGCTTAGGGTCAGGTCGCTCTAATTCACCCCTCCACTTT	CASSLGSGRSNSPLHF
TRBV6-6	TRBJ1-5	.	TRBD1	TGTGCCAGCAGTCCCGGGACAGGGAGACAGCCCCAGCATTTT	CASSPGTGRQPQHF
TRBV21-1	TRBJ2-5	.	.	TGTGCCAGCAGCAAAGGCGGTAAGTCAGGGCCAGGGGCCCAGTACTTC	CASSKGGKSGPGAQYF
TRBV29-1	TRBJ1-1	.	.	TGCAGCGTTGAAGGGGGCAGGGGAACTGAAGCTTTCTTT	CSVEGGRGTEAFF
TRBV10-1	TRBJ1-2	.	TRBD1	TGCGCCAGCAGTCCGGGGACAGGGACTGGGGATGGCTACACCTTC	CASSPGTGTGDGYTF
TRBV6-5	TRBJ2-6	.	.	TGTGCCAGCAGTTACTCGTACTCTGGGGCCAACGTCCTGACTTTC	CASSYSYSGANVLTF
TRBV30	TRBJ1-2	.	.	TGTGCCTGGAGTGAGCCGGGGATTAACTATGGCTACACCTTC	CAWSEPGINYGYTF
TRBV9	TRBJ2-2	.	.	TGTGCCAGCAGCGTAGCGACCGGGAGGGGGCGTAACACCGGGGAGCTGTTTTTT	CASSVATGRGRNTGELFF
TRBV4-1	TRBJ2-2	.	TRBD2	TGCGCCAGCAGCCAAGCTGGGGGACTAGCGGGATCCTTAGTCACCGGGGAGCTGTTTTTT	CASSQAGGLAGSLVTGELFF
TRBV6-5	TRBJ1-3	.	.	TGTGCCAGCAGTTACTCGATGGCAGGGGCTGGAAACACCATATATTTT	CASSYSMAGAGNTIYF
TRBV15	TRBJ1-1	.	TRBD1	TGTGCCACCAGCGCCACAGGGGCAGTCCACACTGAAGCTTTCTTT	CATSATGAVHTEAFF
TRBV30	TRBJ1-2	.	TRBD1	TGTGCCTGGAGTACCAGGGGGTCCGGGACCTACACCTTC	CAWSTRGSGTYTF
TRBV4-3	TRBJ1-2	.	.	TGCGCCAGCAGCCAAAGGGAGTGGAACTATGGCTACACCTTC	CASSQREWNYGYTF
TRBV7-2	TRBJ2-1	.	.	TGTGCCAGCAGCTATAGCGGAACCTCCTACAATGAGCAGTTCTTC	CASSYSGTSYNEQFF
TRBV19	TRBJ2-7	.	.	TGTGCCAGTAGTGGGGCTAGCTCCTACGAGCAGTACTTC	CASSGASSYEQYF
TRBV2	TRBJ1-3	.	TRBD1	TGTGCCAGCAGCCAGGACAGGTACTCTGGAAACACCATATATTTT	CASSQDRYSGNTIYF
TRBV9	TRBJ2-2	.	.	TGTGCCAGCAGCGTTAATCAGGGTACCGGGGAGCTGTTTTTT	CASSVNQGTGELFF
TRBV7-3	TRBJ2-3	.	.	TGTGCCAGCAGCGTCGACTACACAGATACGCAGTATTTT	CASSVDYTDTQYF
TRBV19	TRBJ1-6	.	.	TGTGCCAGTAGTATAGGAGGGTGGACCACAAATTCACCCCTCCACTTT	CASSIGGWTTNSPLHF
TRBV4-1	TRBJ1-1	medium-sized	.	TGCGCCAGCAGCCCGCAGGGCCTATCTCCCACTGAAGCTTTCTTT	CASSPQGLSPTEAFF
TRBV5-1	TRBJ2-6	.	.	TGCGCCAGCAGCGAGTTTGTCTCTGGGGCCAACGTCCTGACTTTC	CASSEFVSGANVLTF
TRBV25-1	TRBJ2-3	.	.	TGTGCCAGCATCGGGGGATTCGGAGGCACAGATACGCAGTATTTT	CASIGGFGGTDTQYF
TRBV2	TRBJ2-3	.	.	TGTGCCAGCAGGCCCCCCTGGCTAGCGATTAGCACAGATACGCAGTATTTT	CASRPPWLAISTDTQYF
TRBV5-4	TRBJ2-7	.	TRBD1	TGTGCCAGCAGCTTGGCCTTGTCGGACAGGGGTTTCTACGAGCAGTACTTC	CASSLALSDRGFYEQYF
TRBV2	TRBJ1-6	.	.	TGTGCCAGTGAGACAGACAGAGGCAATTCACCCCTCCACTTT	CASETDRGNSPLHF